This passage covers 9 T cell receptor beta chains from one sample sequenced in a study of cytomegalovirus exposure and HLA in healthy donors. Use of 60 Vbeta and 13 Jbeta primers characterized the PCR. The data were produced by immunoSEQ multiplex PCR, yet TCRdb's version contains in-frame clones alone and is incomplete. The listing contains about 58,000 clones. The sample comprised PBMCs. These receptors were collected from a woman aged 18-29 years in good health and CMV-seronegative.

V gene TRBV5-5 combines with J gene TRBJ1-2, with D possibly TRBD1 on 5 matching bases. The germline V gene has CDR1 SGHKS and CDR2 YYEKEE (reference sequence). The CDR3 runs 15 residues. The germline V and J ends were trimmed by 0 bases and 2 bases, with 11 bases remaining between them. The CDR3 nucleotides read TGTGCCAGCAGCTTGGGCCCGACAGTAAACTATGGCTACACCTTC. Protein sequence: CASSLGPTVNYGYTF.

The V and J genes are TRBV30 and TRBJ1-2; 7 bases map to TRBD1. CDR1 is GTSNPN and CDR2 is SVGIG in the germline V gene (reference sequence). V lost 5 bases, J lost 3 bases, and 21 bases stayed unmatched. The CDR3 is 18 amino acids. CDR3 protein: CAWPRTGGGVSWDYGYTF. The CDR3 coding sequence is TGTGCCTGGCCAAGAACAGGAGGGGGCGTCTCCTGGGACTATGGCTACACCTTC.

The J gene is TRBJ1-1, the V gene TRBV6-5; possibly TRBD1 for D (6 bases). Germline values: CDR1 MNHEY, CDR2 SVGAGI. Trimming removed 1 base at V and 12 bases at J, with 24 bases between. The CDR3 spans 16 residues. The CDR3 DNA reads TGTGCCAGCAGTTACTTGGAATTGGGGGGGGCAGCTAGGACTTTCTTT. Its translation: CASSYLELGGAARTFF.

V gene TRBV6-5 combines with J gene TRBJ1-2; maybe TRBD1 (6 bases). This CDR3 region has 13 residues. V was pared by 6 bases and J by 1 base, with 9 bases between. Germline V gives CDR1 MNHEY, CDR2 SVGAGI. The CDR3 reads CASSGQNNYGYTF. The CDR3 coding sequence is TGTGCCAGCAGCGGACAGAATAACTATGGCTACACCTTC.

The rearrangement uses TRBV15 and TRBJ1-1; a weak D match, TRBD1 (5 bases). Germline CDR1 LNHNV, CDR2 YYDKDF (reference sequence). The CDR3 totals 14 residues. Trimming cost V 2 bases and J 4 bases, with 11 bases left between them. CDR3 loop: CATSRSGMTTEAFF. Written as DNA, the CDR3 is TGTGCCACCAGCAGATCAGGGATGACCACTGAAGCTTTCTTT.

The chain is built from TRBV30 and TRBJ1-2; D gene ambiguous. CDR3 size: 15 residues. V gave up 0 bases and J gave up 3 bases, with 14 bases separating them. Per germline, CDR1 GTSNPN and CDR2 SVGIG (reference sequence). The CDR3 nucleotides read TGTGCCTGGAGTGTACTCGGTTTCGTGGACTATGGCTACACCTTC. This sequence encodes CAWSVLGFVDYGYTF. The variable domain in full, completed from reference TRBV30 and TRBJ1-2, reads SQTIHQWPATLVQPVGSPLSLECTVEGTSNPNLYWYRQAAGRGLQLLFYSVGIGQISSEVPQNLSASRPQDRQFILSSKKLLLSDSGFYLCAWSVLGFVDYGYTFGSGTRLTVV.

This sequence joins TRBV4-2 and TRBJ2-2; 11 bases match TRBD2. In germline, CDR1 is LGHNA, CDR2 YNFKEQ. The CDR3 length is 15 residues. With V trimmed by 0 bases and J by 6 bases, 0 bases remained unmatched. CDR3 sequence reads: CASSQDSGGAGELFF. DNA for the CDR3: TGTGCCAGCAGCCAAGATAGCGGGGGGGCCGGGGAGCTGTTTTTT.

The gene calls are TRBV5-1 and TRBJ2-7, with 11 nucleotides matching TRBD1. This CDR3 spans 15 amino acids. J gave up 5 bases and V 2 bases, and 6 bases lay outside the gene matches. The V gene's germline CDR1 is SGHRS and CDR2 YFSETQ. CDR3 amino acids: CASSLFPGQGDEQYF. DNA for the CDR3: TGCGCCAGCAGCTTATTTCCGGGACAGGGGGACGAGCAGTACTTC.

This chain connects TRBV19 to TRBJ2-2, with TRBD1 matching 7 bases. The CDR3 is made up of 17 amino acids. Germline values: CDR1 LNHDA, CDR2 SQIVND (reference sequence). V was pared by 0 bases and J by 2 bases, with 6 bases of the junction left unmatched. CDR3 region: CASSIDLGTANTGELFF. Written as DNA, the CDR3 is TGTGCCAGTAGTATAGATCTCGGGACAGCAAACACCGGGGAGCTGTTTTTT.